The clone carrying this TCR beta chain has at least ten counts. The data were obtained in a study of regulatory T cells in long-lasting Graves disease. Specified time point: persistent/refractory GD, antithyroid drugs over 5 years with positive TRAb. Following extraction of RNA from PBMCs, that RNA was used to make the TCR library. Patients were from an endocrinology department in Xi'an, China. Around 10 milliliters of peripheral blood were taken and placed in EDTA tubes. Arm-PCR of CDR3 regions and iRepertoire HTBI primers were the basis on which TCR beta libraries were built. In the authors' workflow: The identification of about 68 TRBV and 11 to 15 TRBJ segments was made across samples. MiXCR, applied by TCRdb to the multiplex PCR reads, yields one record per CDR3 protein. The V and J calls follow TCRdb's processing rather than the paper's. The table has approximately 400,000 distinct CDR3 sequences, around 23% seen once.

Sequenced material: peripheral blood mononuclear cells (PBMCs), taken when the disease was refractory, from a patient treated with antithyroid drugs. This receptor was taken from a middle-aged woman with Graves disease.

In DNA form, the CDR3 reads TGTGCCAGCAGTGAATTGTCAGGGGAAATGAACACTGAAGCTTTCTTT. Protein product: CASSELSGEMNTEAFF. This chain links TRBV6-1 with TRBJ1-1; a weak D match, TRBD1 (6 bases). V was cut by 2 bases and J by 0 bases, with 13 bases left in between. There are 16 residues in the CDR3. CDR1 and CDR2 (germline): MNHNS, SASEGT.